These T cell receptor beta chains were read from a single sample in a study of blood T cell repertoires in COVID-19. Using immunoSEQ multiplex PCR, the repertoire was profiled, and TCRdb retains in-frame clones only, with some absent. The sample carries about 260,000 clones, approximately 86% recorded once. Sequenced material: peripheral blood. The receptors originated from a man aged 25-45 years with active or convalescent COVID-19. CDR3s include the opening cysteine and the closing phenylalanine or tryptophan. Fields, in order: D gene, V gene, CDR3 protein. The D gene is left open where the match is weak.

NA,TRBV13,CASSFGGLNTEAFF
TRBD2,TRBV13,CASSLMPSGVETQYF
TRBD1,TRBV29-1,CSARTGRDYGYTF
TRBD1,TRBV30,CAWGTDRGNSPLHF
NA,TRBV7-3,CASSLQGQNTEAFF
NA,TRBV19,CASSQGILSPLHF
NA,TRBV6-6,CASSYSIEQGGGTF
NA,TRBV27,CASSLIPPGGPQETQYF
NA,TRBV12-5,CASGSTGGSGAFF
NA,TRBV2,CASSEGRRGGGKLFF
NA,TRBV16,CASSQTGGNEQFF
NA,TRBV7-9,CASSLGVYGDEQFF
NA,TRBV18,CASSPWRTLATGELFF
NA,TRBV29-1,CSVGQSGLSGANVLTF
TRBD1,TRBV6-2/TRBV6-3,CASSLSGQMTYEQYF
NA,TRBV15,CATSRAVNEKLFF
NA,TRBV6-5,CASSYVRDTEAFF
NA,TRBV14,CASSQEYLLSGNTIYF
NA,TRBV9,CASSATGTYGYTF
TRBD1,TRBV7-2,CASSLGGTGANYGYTF
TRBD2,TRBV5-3,CARSLGPSGGATCEQFF
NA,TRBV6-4,CASSDTGSTPAFF
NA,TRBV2,CASSDPGASSYNEQFF
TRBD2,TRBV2,CASSEGLAGGRETQYF
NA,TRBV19,CASSSQRGTDTQYF
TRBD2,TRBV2,CASTDGLAGDLFSGTDTQYF
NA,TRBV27,CASSTSGLNTEAFF
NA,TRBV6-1,CASSEGGRNYGYTF
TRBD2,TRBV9,CASSVGAGGPYEQYF
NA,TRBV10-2,CASSVRGEDTQYF
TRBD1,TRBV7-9,CASSNHFGTETQEAFF
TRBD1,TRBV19,CASSIDRGISYTIYF
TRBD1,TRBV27,CATADRGGYGYTF
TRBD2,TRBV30,CAWSDSRGGPTYEQYF
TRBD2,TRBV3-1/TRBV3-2,CASSTSSGVGSGELFF
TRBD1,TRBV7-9,CASTDRANAGELFF